This TCR beta chain is drawn from a study of CD8 T cells in ankylosing spondylitis. Study outcomes and limitations: There was a TCR beta motif, made of several highly homologous variants, that appeared characteristic of ankylosing spondylitis blood. Reportedly, significant enrichment of disease-linked clones occurred in matched ankylosing spondylitis synovial fluid. Some of the motif variants had earlier been found in reactive arthritis patients' fluid and blood. Relatively rare in peripheral blood, disease-linked clones were also CD8+.

The CDR3 sequence is 14 residues long. V trimming: 6 bases; J trimming: 8 bases; junction bases outside the gene matches: 13. CDR1 is DFQATT, CDR2 SNEGSKA, per germline (reference sequence). Quantitative 5'-RACE with molecular barcodes was used to make the TCR beta libraries. TCRdb independently ran MiXCR on the 5' RACE reads; one entry per CDR3 protein. In the table there are 200,000 to 250,000 distinct CDR3 sequences, approximately 16% of which are singletons. The sample holds a few counts of this clonotype. No antigen is known for it. This sequence was found in a male donor with ankylosing spondylitis. The rearrangement uses TRBV20-1 and TRBJ2-1, with TRBD2 matching 7 bases. Sequencing was done on a sample of blood, either unsorted or a sorted T cell fraction (not recorded which). CDR3 nucleotide sequence: TGCAGTGCCAAGGGACTAACGAGGTCCTATGAGCAGTTCTTC. Translating it yields CSAKGLTRSYEQFF.